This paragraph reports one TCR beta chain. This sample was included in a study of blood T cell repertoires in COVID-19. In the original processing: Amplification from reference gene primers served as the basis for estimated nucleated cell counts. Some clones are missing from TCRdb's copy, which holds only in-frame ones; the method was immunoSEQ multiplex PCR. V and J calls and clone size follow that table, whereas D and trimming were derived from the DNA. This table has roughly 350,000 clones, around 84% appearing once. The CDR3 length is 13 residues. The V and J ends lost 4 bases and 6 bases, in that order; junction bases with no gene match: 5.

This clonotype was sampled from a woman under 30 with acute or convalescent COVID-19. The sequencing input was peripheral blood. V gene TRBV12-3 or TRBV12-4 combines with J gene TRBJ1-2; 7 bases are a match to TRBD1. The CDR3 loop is CASSSTGRDGYTF. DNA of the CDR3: TGTGCCAGCAGTTCGACAGGGCGGGATGGCTACACCTTC.